This TCR beta chain was identified during a study of T cells after posttransplantation cyclophosphamide. The method was immunoSEQ multiplex PCR; TCRdb's version includes in-frame clones alone and lacks a portion of them. Listed for the sample are under 30,000 clones, none seen a single time. Study findings and constraints: Donor-recipient repertoire similarity was low at 1-2 months, rising over year one. After PTCy, TRB diversity resembled that of CNI/methotrexate controls.

This clone turned up a few times. Its specificity is unknown. Peripheral blood was collected from the related graft donor on the marrow donation day. The CDR3 contains 15 residues. Germline lookup yields CDR1 KGHDR and CDR2 SFDVKD. Germline trimming cut 9 bases from V and 2 bases from J; bases unmatched to any gene: 6. Sequenced sample: PBMCs. The receptor comes from a woman aged 55-69 years in good health, CMV-negative, and a related stem cell transplant donor. V gene TRBV24-1 combines with J gene TRBJ2-3; 11 bases are shared with TRBD2. For the CDR3, the DNA is TGTGCCACCTCCACTAGCGGGAGAATCACAGATACGCAGTATTTT. It codes for CATSTSGRITDTQYF.